Shown below are 2 T cell receptor beta chains from a single sample sequenced in a study of blood T cell repertoires in COVID-19. Produced via immunoSEQ multiplex PCR; TCRdb's table is partial and in-frame only. The sample has 140,000 or so clones, around 80% seen once. Source material: peripheral blood. These receptors all come from a man over 45 with acute or convalescent COVID-19.

This sequence joins TRBV10-3 and TRBJ2-2; 8 nucleotides match TRBD2. The CDR3 has 19 residues. The junction had 12 bases not matched to a gene; V was cut back by 0 bases and J by 3 bases. Germline V CDR1 and CDR2: ENHRY, SYGVKD. The CDR3 sequence: CAISESILPGGDHTGELFF. The CDR3 nucleotides are TGTGCCATCAGTGAGTCGATCCTCCCGGGGGGGGACCACACCGGGGAGCTGTTTTTT.

This clone was observed a handful of times. J is TRBJ2-3 and V is TRBV5-4; TRBD2 aligns across 10 bases. From germline, CDR1 is SGHNT and CDR2 YYREEE (reference sequence). CDR3 length: 16 amino acids. V shed 0 bases and J 4 bases; nucleotides not matched to a gene: 5. CDR3 sequence reads: CASSLGASGGPDTQYF. Written as DNA, the CDR3 is TGTGCCAGCAGCTTGGGGGCTAGCGGGGGCCCAGATACGCAGTATTTT.